This T cell receptor (beta chain) was captured by sequencing in a study of blood T cell repertoires in COVID-19. Study-wide background: From the United States, Italy and Spain came samples of acute and convalescent COVID-19. T cells, B-cell-depleted T cells, or PBMCs provided the cDNA or gDNA that served as material.

This CDR3 is 15 amino acids long. Germline CDR1 and CDR2: MGHDK and SYGVNS. V was shortened by 4 bases and J by 2 bases, with 9 bases between the two germline ends. In the original workflow: Reference gene primer amplification gave nucleated cell count estimates. The method was immunoSEQ multiplex PCR; TCRdb's version includes in-frame clones alone and lacks a portion of them. That table is the source of V, J and clone size, and D and trimming were worked out from the DNA. This table holds approximately 190,000 clones, nearly 90% found once. The chain combines TRBV25-1 with TRBJ2-6; D gene uncertain. Sample: peripheral blood. The sequence derives from a woman between 35 and 50 years old who had recovered from COVID-19. This CDR3 reads CASSVSSTGANVLTF. In DNA form, the CDR3 reads TGTGCCAGCAGTGTGAGCTCGACTGGGGCCAACGTCCTGACTTTC.